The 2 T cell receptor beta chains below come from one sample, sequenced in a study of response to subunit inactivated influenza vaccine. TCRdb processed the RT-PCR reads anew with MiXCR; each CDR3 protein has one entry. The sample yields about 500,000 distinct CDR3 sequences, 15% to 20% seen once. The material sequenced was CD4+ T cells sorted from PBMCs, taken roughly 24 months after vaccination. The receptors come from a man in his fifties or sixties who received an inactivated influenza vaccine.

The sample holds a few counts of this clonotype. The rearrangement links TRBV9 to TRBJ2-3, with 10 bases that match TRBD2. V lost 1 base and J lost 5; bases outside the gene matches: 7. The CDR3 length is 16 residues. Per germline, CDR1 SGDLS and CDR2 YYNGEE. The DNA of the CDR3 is TGTGCCAGCAGCGTATCCAGCGGGAGGGCCAGAGATACGCAGTATTTT. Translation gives CASSVSSGRARDTQYF.

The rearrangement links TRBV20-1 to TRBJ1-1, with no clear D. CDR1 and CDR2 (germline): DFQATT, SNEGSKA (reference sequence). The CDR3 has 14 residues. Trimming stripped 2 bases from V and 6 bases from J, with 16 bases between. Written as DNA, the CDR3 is TGCAGTGCTAGATCCACAAAGAAGGTTTCTGAAGCTTTCTTT. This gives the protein CSARSTKKVSEAFF.